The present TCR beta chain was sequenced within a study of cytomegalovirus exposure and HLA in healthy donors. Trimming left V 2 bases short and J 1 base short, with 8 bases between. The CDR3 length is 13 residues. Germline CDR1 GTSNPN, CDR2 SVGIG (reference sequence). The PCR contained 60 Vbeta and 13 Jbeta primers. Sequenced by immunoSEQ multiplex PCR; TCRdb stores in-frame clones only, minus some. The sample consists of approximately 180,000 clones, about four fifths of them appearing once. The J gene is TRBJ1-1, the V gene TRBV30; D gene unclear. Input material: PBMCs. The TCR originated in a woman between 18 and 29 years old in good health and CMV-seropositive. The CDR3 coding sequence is TGTGCCTGGAGTTTAGGAGAGAACACTGAAGCTTTCTTT. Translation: CAWSLGENTEAFF.